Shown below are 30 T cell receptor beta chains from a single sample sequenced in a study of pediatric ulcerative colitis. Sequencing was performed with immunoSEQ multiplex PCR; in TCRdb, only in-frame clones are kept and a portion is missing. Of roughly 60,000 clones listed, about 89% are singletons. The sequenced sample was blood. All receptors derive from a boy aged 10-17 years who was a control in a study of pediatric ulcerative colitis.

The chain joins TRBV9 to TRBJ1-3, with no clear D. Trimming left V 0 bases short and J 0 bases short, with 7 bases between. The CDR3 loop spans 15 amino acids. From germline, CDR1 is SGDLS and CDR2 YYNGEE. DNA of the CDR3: TGTGCCAGCAGCGTAGTGGGTAACTCTGGAAACACCATATATTTT. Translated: CASSVVGNSGNTIYF.

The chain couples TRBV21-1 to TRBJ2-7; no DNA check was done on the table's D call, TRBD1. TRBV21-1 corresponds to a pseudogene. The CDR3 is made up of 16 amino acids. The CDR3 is CASSISKDSSKYEQYF. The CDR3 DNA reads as TGTGCCAGCAGCATCTCTAAGGACAGCTCCAAGTACGAGCAGTACTTC.

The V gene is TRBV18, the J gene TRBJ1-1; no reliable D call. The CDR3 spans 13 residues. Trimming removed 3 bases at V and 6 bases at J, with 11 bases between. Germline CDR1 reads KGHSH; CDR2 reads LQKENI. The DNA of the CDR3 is TGTGCCAGCTCACCGGCGGGAGACTCTGAAGCTTTCTTT. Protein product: CASSPAGDSEAFF.

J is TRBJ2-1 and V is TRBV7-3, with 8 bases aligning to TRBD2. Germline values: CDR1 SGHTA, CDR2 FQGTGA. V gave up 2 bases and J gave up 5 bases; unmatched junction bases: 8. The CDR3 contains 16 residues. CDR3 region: CASSLVPGGPNNEQFF. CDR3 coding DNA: TGTGCCAGCAGCTTAGTCCCGGGAGGGCCTAACAATGAGCAGTTCTTC. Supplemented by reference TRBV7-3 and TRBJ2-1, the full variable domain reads GAGVSQTPSNKVTEKGKYVELRCDPISGHTALYWYRQSLGQGPEFLIYFQGTGAADDSGLPNDRFFAVRPEGSVSTLKIQRTERGDSAVYLCASSLVPGGPNNEQFFGPGTRLTVL.

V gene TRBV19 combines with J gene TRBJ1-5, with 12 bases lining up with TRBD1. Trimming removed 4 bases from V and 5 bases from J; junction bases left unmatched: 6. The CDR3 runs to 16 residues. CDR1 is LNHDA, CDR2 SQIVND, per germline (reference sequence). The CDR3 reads CASSTGQGAFDQPQHF. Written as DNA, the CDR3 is TGTGCCAGTAGTACGGGACAGGGGGCTTTCGATCAGCCCCAGCATTTT.

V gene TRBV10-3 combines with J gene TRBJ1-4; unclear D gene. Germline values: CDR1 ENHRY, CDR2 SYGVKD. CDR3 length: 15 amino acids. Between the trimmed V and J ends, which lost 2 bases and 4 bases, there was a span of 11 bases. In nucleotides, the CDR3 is TGTGCCATCAGTGAGGGACCACAAAGTAATGAAAAACTGTTTTTT. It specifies CAISEGPQSNEKLFF.

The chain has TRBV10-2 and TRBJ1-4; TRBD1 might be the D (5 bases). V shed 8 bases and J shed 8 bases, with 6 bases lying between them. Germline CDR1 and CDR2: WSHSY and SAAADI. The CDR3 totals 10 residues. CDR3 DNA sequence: TGCGCCAGCTGGGGGGAAAAACTGTTTTTT. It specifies CASWGEKLFF.

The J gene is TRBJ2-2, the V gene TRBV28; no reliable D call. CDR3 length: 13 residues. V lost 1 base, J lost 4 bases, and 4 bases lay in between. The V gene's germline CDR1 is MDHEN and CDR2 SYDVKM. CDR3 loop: CASSLYGTGELFF. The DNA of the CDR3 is TGTGCCAGCAGTTTATATGGCACCGGGGAGCTGTTTTTT.

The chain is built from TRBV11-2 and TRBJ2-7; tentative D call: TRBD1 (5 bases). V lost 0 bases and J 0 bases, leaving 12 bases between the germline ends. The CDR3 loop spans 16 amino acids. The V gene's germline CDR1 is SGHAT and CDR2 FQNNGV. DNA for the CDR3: TGTGCCAGCAGCTTAGACCCGGCAGGGTTCTCCTACGAGCAGTACTTC. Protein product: CASSLDPAGFSYEQYF.

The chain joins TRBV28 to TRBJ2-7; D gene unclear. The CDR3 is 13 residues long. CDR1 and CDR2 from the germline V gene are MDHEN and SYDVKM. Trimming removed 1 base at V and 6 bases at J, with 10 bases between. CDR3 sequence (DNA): TGTGCCAGCAGTTTATTTTCCGGCGGCGAGCAGTACTTC. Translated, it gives CASSLFSGGEQYF.

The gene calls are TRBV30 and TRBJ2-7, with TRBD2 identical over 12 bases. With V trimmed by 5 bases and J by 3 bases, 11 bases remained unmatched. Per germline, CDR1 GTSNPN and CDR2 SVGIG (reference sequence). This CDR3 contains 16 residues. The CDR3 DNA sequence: TGTGCCTGGGGGCTAGCGGGGGGGCCGAAGTTCTACGAGCAGTACTTC. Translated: CAWGLAGGPKFYEQYF.

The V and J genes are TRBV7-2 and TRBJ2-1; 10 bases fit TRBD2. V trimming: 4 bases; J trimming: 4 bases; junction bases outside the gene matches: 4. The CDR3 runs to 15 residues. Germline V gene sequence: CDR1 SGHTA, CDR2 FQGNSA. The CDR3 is CASSSVAGGYNEQFF. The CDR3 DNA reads TGTGCCAGCAGCTCCGTAGCGGGGGGTTACAATGAGCAGTTCTTC. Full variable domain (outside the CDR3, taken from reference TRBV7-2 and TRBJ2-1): GAGVSQSPSNKVTEKGKDVELRCDPISGHTALYWYRQSLGQGLEFLIYFQGNSAPDKSGLPSDRFSAERTGGSVSTLTIQRTQQEDSAVYLCASSSVAGGYNEQFFGPGTRLTVL.

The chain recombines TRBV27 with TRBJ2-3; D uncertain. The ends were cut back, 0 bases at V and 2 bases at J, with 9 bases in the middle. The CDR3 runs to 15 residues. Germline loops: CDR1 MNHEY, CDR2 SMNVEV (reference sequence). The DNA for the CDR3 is TGTGCCAGCAGTTTATCGGCGTTTACCACAGATACGCAGTATTTT. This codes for CASSLSAFTTDTQYF.

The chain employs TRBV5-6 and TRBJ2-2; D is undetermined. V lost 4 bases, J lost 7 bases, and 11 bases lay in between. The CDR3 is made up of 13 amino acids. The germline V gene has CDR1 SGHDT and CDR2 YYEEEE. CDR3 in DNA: TGTGCCAGCAGCCAAGGAGTTCACGGGGAGCTGTTTTTT. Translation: CASSQGVHGELFF.

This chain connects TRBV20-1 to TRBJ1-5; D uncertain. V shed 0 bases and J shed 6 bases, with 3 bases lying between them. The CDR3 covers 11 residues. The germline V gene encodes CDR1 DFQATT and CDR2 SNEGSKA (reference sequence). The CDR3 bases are TGCAGTGCTAGAGAGGGTCAGCCCCAGCATTTT. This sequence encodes CSAREGQPQHF.

CDR3 DNA: TGTGCCAGCAGAACGGACCTGAACACCGGGGAGCTGTTTTTT. Protein sequence: CASRTDLNTGELFF. The V and J genes are TRBV6-5 and TRBJ2-2; no clear D. Trimming cost V 6 bases and J 1 base, with 9 bases left between them. The CDR3 length is 14 residues. Per germline, CDR1 MNHEY and CDR2 SVGAGI.

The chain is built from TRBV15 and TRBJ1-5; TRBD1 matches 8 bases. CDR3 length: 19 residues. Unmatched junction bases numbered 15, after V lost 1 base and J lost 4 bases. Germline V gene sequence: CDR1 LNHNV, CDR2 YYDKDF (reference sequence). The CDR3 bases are TGTGCCACCAGCAGAGTTATAGGGACAGGCCAGGCGGGAAATCAGCCCCAGCATTTT. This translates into CATSRVIGTGQAGNQPQHF.

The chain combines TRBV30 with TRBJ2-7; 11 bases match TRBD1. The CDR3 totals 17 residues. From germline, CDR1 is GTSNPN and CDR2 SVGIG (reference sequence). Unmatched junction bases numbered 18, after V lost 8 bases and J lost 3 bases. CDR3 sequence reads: CARTGQGESREVYEQYF. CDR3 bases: TGTGCCCGAACGGGACAGGGGGAGTCGCGGGAGGTCTACGAGCAGTACTTC.

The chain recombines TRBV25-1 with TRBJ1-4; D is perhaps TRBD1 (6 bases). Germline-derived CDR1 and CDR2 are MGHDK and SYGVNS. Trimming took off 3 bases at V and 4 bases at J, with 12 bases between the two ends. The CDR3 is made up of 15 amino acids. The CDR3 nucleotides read TGTGCCAGCAGTGATTTGGACAGAAATAATGAAAAACTGTTTTTT. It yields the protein CASSDLDRNNEKLFF.

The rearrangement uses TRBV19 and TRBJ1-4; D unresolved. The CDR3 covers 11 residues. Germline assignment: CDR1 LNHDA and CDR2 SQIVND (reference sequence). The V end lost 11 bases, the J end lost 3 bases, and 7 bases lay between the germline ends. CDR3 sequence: CAWRANEKLFF. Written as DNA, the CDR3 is TGTGCCTGGCGGGCTAATGAAAAACTGTTTTTT.

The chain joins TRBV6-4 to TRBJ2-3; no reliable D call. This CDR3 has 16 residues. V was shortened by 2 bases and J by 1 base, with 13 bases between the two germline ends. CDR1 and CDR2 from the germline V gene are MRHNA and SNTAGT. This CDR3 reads CASSDGSGGGTDTQYF. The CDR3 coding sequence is TGTGCCAGCAGTGACGGATCCGGCGGAGGCACAGATACGCAGTATTTT.

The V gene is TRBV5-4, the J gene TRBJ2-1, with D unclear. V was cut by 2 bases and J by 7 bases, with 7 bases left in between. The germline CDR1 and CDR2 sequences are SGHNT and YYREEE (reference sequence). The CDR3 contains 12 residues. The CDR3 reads CASSFPANEQFF. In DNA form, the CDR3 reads TGTGCCAGCAGCTTCCCCGCAAATGAGCAGTTCTTC.

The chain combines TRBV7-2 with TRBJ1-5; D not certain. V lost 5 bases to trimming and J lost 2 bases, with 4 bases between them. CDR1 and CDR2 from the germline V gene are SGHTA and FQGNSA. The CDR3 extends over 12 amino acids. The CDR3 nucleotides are TGTGCCAGCAGCATTGGCAATCAGCCCCAGCATTTT. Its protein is CASSIGNQPQHF.

CDR3 DNA: TGTGCCAGCAGCTTTCATGGTAGCGGGGGGCCCTCCACAGATACGCAGTATTTT. It yields the protein CASSFHGSGGPSTDTQYF. This chain links TRBV5-4 with TRBJ2-3, with 10 bases matching TRBD2. Germline lookup yields CDR1 SGHNT and CDR2 YYREEE (reference sequence). The CDR3 loop spans 18 amino acids. V dropped 2 bases and J dropped 2; count of bases not matched to a gene: 11.

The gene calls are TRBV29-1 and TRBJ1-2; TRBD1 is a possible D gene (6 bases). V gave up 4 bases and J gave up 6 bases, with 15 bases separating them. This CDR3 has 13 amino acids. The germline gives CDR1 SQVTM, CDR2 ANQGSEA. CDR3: CSVGKGVADGYTF. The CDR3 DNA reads TGCAGCGTTGGTAAGGGGGTTGCGGATGGCTACACCTTC.

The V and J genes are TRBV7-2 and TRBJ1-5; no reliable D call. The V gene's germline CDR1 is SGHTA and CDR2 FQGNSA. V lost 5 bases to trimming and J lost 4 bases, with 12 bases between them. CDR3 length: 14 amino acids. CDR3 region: CASSARAGNQPQHF. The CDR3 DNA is TGTGCCAGCAGCGCCCGGGCCGGTAATCAGCCCCAGCATTTT.

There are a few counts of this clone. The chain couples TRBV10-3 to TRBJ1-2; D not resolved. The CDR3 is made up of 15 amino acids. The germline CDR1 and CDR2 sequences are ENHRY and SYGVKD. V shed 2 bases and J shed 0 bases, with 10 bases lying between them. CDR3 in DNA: TGTGCCATCAGTGAGGGGCGGGCAGCTAACTATGGCTACACCTTC. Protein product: CAISEGRAANYGYTF.

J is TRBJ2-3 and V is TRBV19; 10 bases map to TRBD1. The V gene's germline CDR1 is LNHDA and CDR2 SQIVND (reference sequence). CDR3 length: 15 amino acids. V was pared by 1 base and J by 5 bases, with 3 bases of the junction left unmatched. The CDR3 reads CASSIGGTGVDTQYF. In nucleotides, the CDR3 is TGTGCCAGTAGTATAGGCGGGACAGGGGTAGATACGCAGTATTTT.

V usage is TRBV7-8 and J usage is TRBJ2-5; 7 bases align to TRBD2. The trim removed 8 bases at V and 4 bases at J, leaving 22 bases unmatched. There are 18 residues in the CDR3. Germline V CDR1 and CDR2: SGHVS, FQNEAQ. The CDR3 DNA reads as TGTGCCAGCGGATTAGCGGGCGCTACTCGGGGATTCGGAGAGACCCAGTACTTC. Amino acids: CASGLAGATRGFGETQYF.

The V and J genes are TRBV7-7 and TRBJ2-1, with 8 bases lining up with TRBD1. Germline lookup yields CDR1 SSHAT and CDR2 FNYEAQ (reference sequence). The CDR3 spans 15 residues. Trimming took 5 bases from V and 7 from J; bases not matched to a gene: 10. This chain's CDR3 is CASSPGAGGANEQFF. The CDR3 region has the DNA TGTGCCAGCAGCCCTGGGGCAGGGGGCGCGAATGAGCAGTTCTTC.